A single sample gave rise to the 30 T cell receptor beta chains below, sequenced in a study of CD8 T cells in Susac syndrome. The authors reverse transcribed roughly 0.45 to 1 ug RNA with random hexamers. MiXCR, applied by TCRdb to the immunoSEQ multiplex PCR reads, yields one record per CDR3 protein. The data show around 45,000 distinct CDR3 sequences, roughly 93% seen once. The sample was CD8+ T cells from PBMCs. Receptors originate from a human donor in good health.

The rearrangement links TRBV28 to TRBJ2-7; TRBD2 is a possible D gene (6 bases). The V end was cut by 4 bases, the J end by 0 bases, with 13 bases between. This CDR3 is 15 amino acids long. Looked up from germline, CDR1 is MDHEN and CDR2 is SYDVKM. CDR3 amino acids: CASSSIAENSYEQYF. CDR3 DNA sequence: TGTGCCAGCAGTTCTATAGCGGAAAACTCCTACGAGCAGTACTTC.

With regard to this clonotype: One junction end does not reproduce the germline sequence, and a read error may be involved. The chain combines TRBV2 with TRBJ2-5, with D uncertain. Germline lookup yields CDR1 SNHLY and CDR2 FYNNEI. This CDR3 is built from 13 residues. The CDR3 coding sequence is TGTGCCAGCACTGAAGAAAACCAAGAGACCCAGTACTTC. The encoded protein is CASTEENQETQYF.

The chain links TRBV30 to TRBJ2-5, with a possible D match to TRBD2 (6 bases). This CDR3 contains 14 residues. Germline lookup yields CDR1 GTSNPN and CDR2 SVGIG (reference sequence). V shed 5 bases and J shed 5 bases, with 18 bases lying between them. This CDR3 is CAWSKGEEKETQYF. CDR3 DNA: TGTGCCTGGTCGAAAGGGGAGGAGAAGGAGACCCAGTACTTC.

This chain joins TRBV29-1 and TRBJ2-1; D uncertain. The CDR3 contains 14 residues. The germline V gene encodes CDR1 SQVTM and CDR2 ANQGSEA. V lost 4 bases to trimming and J lost 0 bases, with 10 bases between them. The CDR3 region is CSVVLPSSYNEQFF. For the CDR3, the DNA is TGCAGCGTTGTTCTCCCGAGCTCCTACAATGAGCAGTTCTTC.

The rearrangement links TRBV20-1 to TRBJ2-1, with a possible D match to TRBD2 (6 bases). The CDR3 is 15 amino acids. The V and J ends lost 0 bases and 8 bases respectively, with 17 bases between them. Per germline, CDR1 DFQATT and CDR2 SNEGSKA (reference sequence). CDR3 coding DNA: TGCAGTGCTAGAGATCATAGCGGCCCCAGGGATGAGCAGTTCTTC. This translates into CSARDHSGPRDEQFF.

This clonotype was counted once. The chain is built from TRBV19 and TRBJ1-2; 9 nucleotides align to TRBD1. J was trimmed by 8 bases and V by 10 bases; bases with no gene match: 8. The CDR3 loop spans 12 amino acids. CDR1 and CDR2 from the germline V gene are LNHDA and SQIVND (reference sequence). In nucleotides, the CDR3 is TGTGCCATCCTGACAGGGGGAGGAGGCTACACCTTC. Its translation: CAILTGGGGYTF. Full variable domain (outside the CDR3, taken from reference TRBV19 and TRBJ1-2): DGGITQSPKYLFRKEGQNVTLSCEQNLNHDAMYWYRQDPGQGLRLIYYSQIVNDFQKGDIAEGYSVSREKKESFPLTVTSAQKNPTAFYLCAILTGGGGYTFGSGTRLTVV.

This clonotype was counted only a few times. The chain links TRBV24-1 to TRBJ2-1; maybe TRBD2 (5 bases). The V and J ends lost 3 bases and 1 base respectively, with 6 bases between them. Germline V CDR1 and CDR2: KGHDR, SFDVKD. The CDR3 has 14 residues. The CDR3 here is CATSDGGSYNEQFF. As DNA, the CDR3 is TGTGCCACCAGTGATGGCGGGTCCTACAATGAGCAGTTCTTC.

The V and J genes are TRBV19 and TRBJ2-6; D ambiguous. V was shortened by 6 bases and J by 3 bases, with 15 bases between the two germline ends. The CDR3 spans 16 residues. CDR1 is LNHDA and CDR2 is SQIVND in the germline V gene (reference sequence). The CDR3 here is CASRWAIGFGANVLTF. CDR3 in DNA: TGTGCCAGTAGGTGGGCAATAGGTTTTGGGGCCAACGTCCTGACTTTC.

This chain uses TRBV29-1 with TRBJ2-7; perhaps TRBD2 as D (5 bases). The CDR3 is 10 amino acids. The ends were cut back, 5 bases at V and 5 bases at J, with 7 bases in the middle. Germline V gene lookup returns CDR1 SQVTM and CDR2 ANQGSEA. CDR3 sequence: CSVRGNEQYF. The CDR3 DNA reads as TGCAGCGTTCGAGGGAACGAGCAGTACTTC.

In DNA, the CDR3 is TGCAGCGCTGCCGGGGGACAGGGAATCACAGATACGCAGTATTTT. Its translation is CSAAGGQGITDTQYF. The chain joins TRBV29-1 to TRBJ2-3, with 9 bases that match TRBD1. There are 15 residues in the CDR3. Trimming removed 7 bases from V and 2 bases from J; junction bases left unmatched: 10. CDR1 and CDR2 (germline): SQVTM, ANQGSEA.

This chain joins TRBV27 and TRBJ2-2, with 14 bases that match TRBD2. The CDR3 is 15 residues long. Germline assignment: CDR1 MNHEY and CDR2 SMNVEV (reference sequence). V lost 5 bases and J lost 6; bases outside the gene matches: 2. CDR3 nucleotide sequence: TGTGCCAGCAGTGGGGGACTAGCGGGAGCCGGGGAGCTGTTTTTT. It codes for CASSGGLAGAGELFF.

This clonotype was seen once. This chain uses TRBV13 with TRBJ2-7, with 7 bases matching TRBD1. V was pared by 5 bases and J by 4 bases, with 5 bases of the junction left unmatched. The germline CDR1 and CDR2 sequences are PRHDT and FYEKMQ (reference sequence). CDR3 length: 13 residues. CDR3: CASSRQGKYEQYF. CDR3 nucleotides: TGTGCCAGCAGCAGACAGGGAAAGTACGAGCAGTACTTC.

J is TRBJ1-4 and V is TRBV6-5; D is possibly TRBD1 (5 bases). This CDR3 region has 15 residues. Trimming shortened V by 2 bases and J by 3 bases, and 10 bases separated the two germline ends. CDR1 and CDR2 (germline): MNHEY, SVGAGI. For the CDR3, the DNA is TGTGCCAGCAGTTACGTGGGGGGACCTAATGAAAAACTGTTTTTT. Its protein is CASSYVGGPNEKLFF.

The chain uses TRBV6-5 and TRBJ1-4; D perhaps matches TRBD1 (6 bases). Trimming removed 6 bases at V and 7 bases at J, with 18 bases between. CDR1 and CDR2 from the germline V gene are MNHEY and SVGAGI. The CDR3 is 15 amino acids. The CDR3 nucleotides are TGTGCCAGCAGGAACAGGGCGCAAAAGGTTGAAAAACTGTTTTTT. Translated, it gives CASRNRAQKVEKLFF.

The chain recombines TRBV28 with TRBJ2-7; perhaps D is TRBD1 or TRBD2 (5 bases each). CDR3 size: 13 residues. From germline, CDR1 is MDHEN and CDR2 SYDVKM. The V and J ends lost 2 bases and 3 bases respectively, with 8 bases between them. The CDR3 here is CASSLLGVYEQYF. The CDR3 region has the DNA TGTGCCAGCAGTTTACTGGGGGTCTACGAGCAGTACTTC.

The chain is built from TRBV5-1 and TRBJ2-5, with 8 bases matching TRBD1. Germline CDR1 is SGHRS and CDR2 is YFSETQ. The trim removed 0 bases at V and 5 bases at J, leaving 9 bases unmatched. This CDR3 comprises 16 residues. CDR3 DNA sequence: TGCGCCAGCAGCTTGGGACCTCAGGGGGCTCTGGAGACCCAGTACTTC. The encoded protein is CASSLGPQGALETQYF.

CDR3 sequence: CASSRGGIPSGANVLTF. The CDR3, as DNA: TGTGCCAGCTCACGGGGAGGGATTCCCTCTGGGGCCAACGTCCTGACTTTC. V and J are TRBV18 and TRBJ2-6; 7 nucleotides align to TRBD2. The junction had 6 bases not matched to a gene; V was cut back by 4 bases and J by 0 bases. There are 17 residues in the CDR3. Germline V gene data show CDR1 as KGHSH and CDR2 as LQKENI.

This chain joins TRBV3-1 and TRBJ2-1; D gene unclear. V gave up 1 base and J gave up 5 bases, with 9 bases separating them. CDR3 size: 14 residues. From germline, CDR1 is LGHDT and CDR2 YNNKEL (reference sequence). In nucleotides, the CDR3 is TGTGCCAGCAGCCAAGGAAACCCAAACAATGAGCAGTTCTTC. Its protein is CASSQGNPNNEQFF.

This chain connects TRBV28 to TRBJ1-6; maybe TRBD1 (6 bases). Germline loops: CDR1 MDHEN, CDR2 SYDVKM. This CDR3 contains 15 residues. The V end lost 2 bases, the J end lost 9 bases, and 14 bases lay between the germline ends. Here the CDR3 DNA reads TGTGCCAGCAGTTTAGTATACAGGGAGGGTTCACCCCTCCACTTT. Protein product: CASSLVYREGSPLHF.

The chain couples TRBV28 to TRBJ1-1; no clear D gene. This CDR3 spans 14 amino acids. Per germline, CDR1 MDHEN and CDR2 SYDVKM. The ends were cut back, 8 bases at V and 1 base at J, with 14 bases in the middle. CDR3 residues: CASEAGHQNTEAFF. CDR3 in DNA: TGTGCCAGCGAGGCAGGCCACCAGAACACTGAAGCTTTCTTT.

The rearrangement uses TRBV7-9 and TRBJ2-3, with D possibly matching TRBD1 (6 bases). Between the trimmed V and J ends, which lost 7 bases and 2 bases, there was a span of 13 bases. From germline, CDR1 is SEHNR and CDR2 FQNEAQ (reference sequence). The CDR3 is 14 amino acids. Here the CDR3 reads CASNPDRFTDTQYF. In DNA, the CDR3 is TGTGCCAGCAACCCAGACAGGTTCACAGATACGCAGTATTTT.

The V gene is TRBV7-9, the J gene TRBJ2-5, with D perhaps TRBD1 or TRBD2 (5 bases each). Trimming stripped 5 bases from V and 3 bases from J, with 19 bases between. The CDR3 sequence is 16 residues long. CDR1 SEHNR and CDR2 FQNEAQ come from the germline V gene (reference sequence). CDR3 in amino acids: CASSQLVGTIEETQYF. The CDR3 DNA sequence: TGTGCCAGCAGCCAATTGGTAGGGACCATCGAAGAGACCCAGTACTTC.

This clonotype showed up just once. V and J are TRBV28 and TRBJ2-7; D is possibly TRBD2 (5 bases). V was pared by 3 bases and J by 7 bases, with 22 bases between. This CDR3 has 16 residues. Germline V gives CDR1 MDHEN, CDR2 SYDVKM. The CDR3 protein is CASSFAQWIGTREQYF. Written as DNA, the CDR3 is TGTGCCAGCAGTTTCGCCCAGTGGATAGGAACTAGGGAGCAGTACTTC.

This clonotype was counted a single time. The chain recombines TRBV28 with TRBJ2-3; no clear D. Per the germline V gene, CDR1 is MDHEN and CDR2 is SYDVKM. The germline V and J ends were trimmed by 6 bases and 3 bases, with 13 bases remaining between them. CDR3 length: 14 amino acids. The CDR3 bases are TGTGCCAGCAGCCGTGGGCTAGGAACAGATACGCAGTATTTT. Amino acid sequence: CASSRGLGTDTQYF. Full variable domain (remainder filled in from reference TRBV28 and TRBJ2-3): DVKVTQSSRYLVKRTGEKVFLECVQDMDHENMFWYRQDPGLGLRLIYFSYDVKMKEKGDIPEGYSVSREKKERFSLILESASTNQTSMYLCASSRGLGTDTQYFGPGTRLTVL.

The chain combines TRBV29-1 with TRBJ1-2; D unresolved. This CDR3 has 13 amino acids. Germline CDR1 is SQVTM and CDR2 is ANQGSEA. V lost 8 bases and J 3 bases, leaving 16 bases between the germline ends. The CDR3 is CSFPSASDYGYTF. The DNA of the CDR3 is TGCAGCTTCCCTTCGGCCAGCGACTATGGCTACACCTTC.

The chain links TRBV6-4 to TRBJ2-2; D is perhaps TRBD2 (5 bases). Trimming took off 0 bases at V and 5 bases at J, with 7 bases between the two ends. The CDR3 contains 14 residues. Germline V gives CDR1 MRHNA, CDR2 SNTAGT. The CDR3 nucleotides are TGTGCCAGCAGTGACTCCCCGGGGACCGGGGAGCTGTTTTTT. Its protein is CASSDSPGTGELFF.

This chain uses TRBV5-1 with TRBJ2-1, with D unresolved. Germline loops: CDR1 SGHRS, CDR2 YFSETQ. The CDR3 sequence is 13 residues long. The V gene lost 0 bases and the J gene lost 1 base, with 2 bases spanning the gap. CDR3 DNA: TGCGCCAGCAGCTTGGAGTCCTACAATGAGCAGTTCTTC. This sequence encodes CASSLESYNEQFF.

The genes are TRBV30 and TRBJ2-1; D gene unclear. The CDR3 is 11 amino acids. The germline gives CDR1 GTSNPN, CDR2 SVGIG (reference sequence). V was clipped by 5 bases and J by 4 bases, with 6 bases between them. The CDR3 nucleotides are TGTGCCTGGGGAGCTTACAATGAGCAGTTCTTC. Its protein product is CAWGAYNEQFF. Full variable domain (outside the CDR3, taken from reference TRBV30 and TRBJ2-1): SQTIHQWPATLVQPVGSPLSLECTVEGTSNPNLYWYRQAAGRGLQLLFYSVGIGQISSEVPQNLSASRPQDRQFILSSKKLLLSDSGFYLCAWGAYNEQFFGPGTRLTVL.

The chain has TRBV29-1 and TRBJ2-7, with a weak D call TRBD1 (5 bases). CDR1 is SQVTM and CDR2 is ANQGSEA in the germline V gene. CDR3 length: 11 residues. Trimming removed 6 bases at V and 2 bases at J, with 8 bases between. CDR3 DNA: TGCAGCGTACAGGATCCCTACGAGCAGTACTTC. This gives the protein CSVQDPYEQYF.

The J gene is TRBJ2-7, the V gene TRBV9, with 8 bases lining up with TRBD1. The CDR3 contains 15 residues. The junction had 12 bases not matched to a gene; V was cut back by 4 bases and J by 6 bases. Germline CDR1 reads SGDLS; CDR2 reads YYNGEE. CDR3: CASSPGTGDVFEQYF. For the CDR3, the DNA is TGTGCCAGCAGCCCGGGGACAGGCGACGTATTCGAGCAGTACTTC. Full variable domain (rest looked up from reference TRBV9 and TRBJ2-7): DSGVTQTPKHLITATGQRVTLRCSPRSGDLSVYWYQQSLDQGLQFLIQYYNGEERAKGNILERFSAQQFPDLHSELNLSSLELGDSALYFCASSPGTGDVFEQYFGPGTRLTVT.